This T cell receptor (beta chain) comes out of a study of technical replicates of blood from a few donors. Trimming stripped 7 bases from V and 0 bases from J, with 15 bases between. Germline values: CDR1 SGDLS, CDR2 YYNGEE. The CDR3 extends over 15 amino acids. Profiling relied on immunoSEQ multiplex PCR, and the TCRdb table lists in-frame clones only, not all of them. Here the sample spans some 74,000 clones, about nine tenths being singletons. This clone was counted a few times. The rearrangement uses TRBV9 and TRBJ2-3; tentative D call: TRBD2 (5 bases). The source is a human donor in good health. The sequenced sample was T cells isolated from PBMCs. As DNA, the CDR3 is TGTGCCAGCGGAGGCTGGGTTTATAGCACAGATACGCAGTATTTT. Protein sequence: CASGGWVYSTDTQYF.